This T cell receptor beta chain comes out of a study of glioma-infiltrating T cells after dendritic cell vaccination. The time point here: after dendritic cell vaccination, including at tumor progression/relapse. Assay: immunoSEQ multiplex PCR; the TCRdb copy retains only in-frame clones and omits some. Among around 92,000 clones, around 80% were seen once, and the ten largest hold 5% to 7%. This clone was seen more than once but under ten times. This CDR3 region has 15 residues. Between the trimmed V and J ends, which lost 0 bases and 2 bases, there was a span of 8 bases. Germline V gene sequence: CDR1 LNHDA, CDR2 SQIVND (reference sequence).

This specimen consisted of blood, obtained after dendritic cell vaccination. The V gene is TRBV19, the J gene TRBJ1-3, with unresolved D. This TCR derives from a human donor with glioblastoma. In nucleotides, the CDR3 is TGTGCCAGTAGTATAGAGGCGGATACTGGAAACACCATATATTTT. Translation: CASSIEADTGNTIYF.